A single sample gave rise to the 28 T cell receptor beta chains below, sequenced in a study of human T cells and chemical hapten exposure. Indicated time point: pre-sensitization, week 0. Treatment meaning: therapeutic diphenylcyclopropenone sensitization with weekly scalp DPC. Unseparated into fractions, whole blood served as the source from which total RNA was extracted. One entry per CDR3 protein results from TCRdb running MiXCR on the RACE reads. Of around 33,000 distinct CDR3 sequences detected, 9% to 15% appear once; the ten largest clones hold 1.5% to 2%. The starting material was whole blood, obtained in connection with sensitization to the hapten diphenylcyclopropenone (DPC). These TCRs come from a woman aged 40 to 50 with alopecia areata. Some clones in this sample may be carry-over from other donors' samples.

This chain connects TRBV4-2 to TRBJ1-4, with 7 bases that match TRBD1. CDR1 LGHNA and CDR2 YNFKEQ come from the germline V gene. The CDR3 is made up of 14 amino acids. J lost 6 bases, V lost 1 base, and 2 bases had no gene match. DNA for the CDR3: TGTGCCAGCAGCCAAGCCGGACAGGATGAAAAACTGTTTTTT. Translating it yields CASSQAGQDEKLFF.

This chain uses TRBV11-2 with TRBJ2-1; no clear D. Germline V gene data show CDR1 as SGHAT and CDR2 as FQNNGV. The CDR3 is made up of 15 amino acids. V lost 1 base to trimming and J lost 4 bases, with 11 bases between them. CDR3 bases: TGTGCCAGCAGCTTAGGATTTGGGGATTACAATGAGCAGTTCTTC. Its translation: CASSLGFGDYNEQFF.

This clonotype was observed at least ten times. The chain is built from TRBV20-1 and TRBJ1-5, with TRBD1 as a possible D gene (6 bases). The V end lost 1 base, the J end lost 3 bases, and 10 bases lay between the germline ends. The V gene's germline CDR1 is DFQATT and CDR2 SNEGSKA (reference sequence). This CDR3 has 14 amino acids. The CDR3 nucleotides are TGCAGTGCTAGAGTTGGACAGTACAATCAGCCCCAGCATTTT. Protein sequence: CSARVGQYNQPQHF.

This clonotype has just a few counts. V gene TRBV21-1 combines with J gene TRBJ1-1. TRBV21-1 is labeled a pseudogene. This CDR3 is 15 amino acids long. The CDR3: CASSKKASLTSEAFF. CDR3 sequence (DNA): TGTGCCAGCAGCAAAAAGGCCAGCCTAACCTCTGAAGCTTTCTTT.

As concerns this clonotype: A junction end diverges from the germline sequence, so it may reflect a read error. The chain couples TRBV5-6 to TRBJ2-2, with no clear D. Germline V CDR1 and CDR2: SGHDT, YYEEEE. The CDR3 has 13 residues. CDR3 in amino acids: CASCFYPTGELFF. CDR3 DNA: TGTGCCAGCTGCTTCTACCCCACCGGGGAGCTGTTTTTT.

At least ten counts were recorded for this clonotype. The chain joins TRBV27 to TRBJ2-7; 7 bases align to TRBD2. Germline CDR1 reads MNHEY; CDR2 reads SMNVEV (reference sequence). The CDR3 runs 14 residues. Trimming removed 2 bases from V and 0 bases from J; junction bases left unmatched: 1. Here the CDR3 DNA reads TGTGCCAGCAGTTTAGGCGGGAGCTCCTACGAGCAGTACTTC. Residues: CASSLGGSSYEQYF.

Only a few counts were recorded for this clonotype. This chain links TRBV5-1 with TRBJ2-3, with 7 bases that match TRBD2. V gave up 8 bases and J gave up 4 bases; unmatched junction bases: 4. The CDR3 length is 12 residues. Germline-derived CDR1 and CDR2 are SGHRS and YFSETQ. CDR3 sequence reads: CASGGEPDTQYF. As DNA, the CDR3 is TGCGCCAGTGGGGGGGAGCCAGATACGCAGTATTTT.

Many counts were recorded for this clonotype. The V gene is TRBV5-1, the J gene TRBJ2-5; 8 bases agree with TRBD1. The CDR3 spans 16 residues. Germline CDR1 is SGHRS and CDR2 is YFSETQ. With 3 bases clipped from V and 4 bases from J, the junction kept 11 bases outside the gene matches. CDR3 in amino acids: CASSSRDRSGGETQYF. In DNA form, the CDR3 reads TGCGCCAGCAGCTCGAGGGACAGGTCGGGCGGAGAGACCCAGTACTTC.

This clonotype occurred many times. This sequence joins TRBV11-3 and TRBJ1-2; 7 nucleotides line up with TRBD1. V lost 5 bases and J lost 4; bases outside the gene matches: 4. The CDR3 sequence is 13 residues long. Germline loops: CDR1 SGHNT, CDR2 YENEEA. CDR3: CASSTDRIYGYTF. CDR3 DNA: TGTGCCAGCAGCACGGACAGGATCTATGGCTACACCTTC. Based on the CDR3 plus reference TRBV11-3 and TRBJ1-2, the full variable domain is EAGVVQSPRYKIIEKKQPVAFWCNPISGHNTLYWYLQNLGQGPELLIRYENEEAVDDSQLPKDRFSAERLKGVDSTLKIQPAELGDSAVYLCASSTDRIYGYTFGSGTRLTVV.

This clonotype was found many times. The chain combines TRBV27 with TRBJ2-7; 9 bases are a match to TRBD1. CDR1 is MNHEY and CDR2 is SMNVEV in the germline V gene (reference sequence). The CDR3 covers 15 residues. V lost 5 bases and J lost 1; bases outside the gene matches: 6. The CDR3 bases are TGTGCCAGCAGTCCCTCCGGACAGGGGTCCTACGAGCAGTACTTC. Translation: CASSPSGQGSYEQYF.

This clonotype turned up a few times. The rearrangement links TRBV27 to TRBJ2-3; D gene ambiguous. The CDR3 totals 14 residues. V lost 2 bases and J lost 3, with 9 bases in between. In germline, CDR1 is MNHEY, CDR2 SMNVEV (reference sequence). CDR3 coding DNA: TGTGCCAGCAGTTTAGGGGTCCGGACAGATACGCAGTATTTT. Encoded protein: CASSLGVRTDTQYF.

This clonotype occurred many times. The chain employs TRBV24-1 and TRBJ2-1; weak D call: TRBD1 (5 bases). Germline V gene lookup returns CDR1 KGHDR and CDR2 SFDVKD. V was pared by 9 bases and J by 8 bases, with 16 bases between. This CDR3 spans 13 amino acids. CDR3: CATQGPGFDEQFF. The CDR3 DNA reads TGTGCCACCCAGGGTCCGGGCTTCGATGAGCAGTTCTTC.

CDR3 sequence: CASRVQGANGGDTQYF. In DNA form, the CDR3 reads TGTGCCAGCAGGGTCCAGGGGGCGAACGGCGGTGATACGCAGTATTTT. The chain has TRBV6-6 and TRBJ2-3; TRBD1 matches 8 bases. This CDR3 contains 16 residues. Looked up from germline, CDR1 is MNHNY and CDR2 is SVGAGI (reference sequence). J gave up 6 bases and V 6 bases, and 14 bases lay outside the gene matches.

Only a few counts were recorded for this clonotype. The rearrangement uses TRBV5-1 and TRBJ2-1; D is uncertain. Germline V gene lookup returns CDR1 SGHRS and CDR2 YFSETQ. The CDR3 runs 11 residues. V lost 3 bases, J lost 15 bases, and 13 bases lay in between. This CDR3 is CASSSRDRRFF. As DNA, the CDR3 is TGCGCCAGCAGCTCTAGAGATAGGAGGTTCTTC.

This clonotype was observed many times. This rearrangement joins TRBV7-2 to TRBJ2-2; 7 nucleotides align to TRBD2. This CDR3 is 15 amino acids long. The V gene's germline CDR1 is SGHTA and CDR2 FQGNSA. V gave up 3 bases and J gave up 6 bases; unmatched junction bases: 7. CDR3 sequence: CASSFWAGASGELFF. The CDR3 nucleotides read TGTGCCAGCAGCTTTTGGGCGGGAGCGTCCGGGGAGCTGTTTTTT.

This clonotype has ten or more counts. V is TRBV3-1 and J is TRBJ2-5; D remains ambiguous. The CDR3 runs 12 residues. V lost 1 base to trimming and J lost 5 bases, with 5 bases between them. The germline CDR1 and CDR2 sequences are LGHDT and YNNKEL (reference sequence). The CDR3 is CASSQGVETQYF. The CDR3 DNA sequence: TGTGCCAGCAGCCAAGGAGTGGAGACCCAGTACTTC.

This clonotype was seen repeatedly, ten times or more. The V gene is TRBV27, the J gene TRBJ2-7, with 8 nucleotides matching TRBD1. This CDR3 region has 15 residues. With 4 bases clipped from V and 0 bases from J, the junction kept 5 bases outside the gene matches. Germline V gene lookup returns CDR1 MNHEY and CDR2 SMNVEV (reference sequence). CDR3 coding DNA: TGTGCCAGCAGTTCCTTGGACAGGGTCTCCTACGAGCAGTACTTC. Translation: CASSSLDRVSYEQYF.

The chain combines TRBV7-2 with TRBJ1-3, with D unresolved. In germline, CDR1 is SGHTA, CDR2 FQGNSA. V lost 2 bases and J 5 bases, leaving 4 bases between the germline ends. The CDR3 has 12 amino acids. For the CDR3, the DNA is TGTGCCAGCAGCTTACAGAGAAACACCATATATTTT. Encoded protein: CASSLQRNTIYF. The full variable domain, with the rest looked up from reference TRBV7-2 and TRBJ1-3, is GAGVSQSPSNKVTEKGKDVELRCDPISGHTALYWYRQSLGQGLEFLIYFQGNSAPDKSGLPSDRFSAERTGGSVSTLTIQRTQQEDSAVYLCASSLQRNTIYFGEGSWLTVV.

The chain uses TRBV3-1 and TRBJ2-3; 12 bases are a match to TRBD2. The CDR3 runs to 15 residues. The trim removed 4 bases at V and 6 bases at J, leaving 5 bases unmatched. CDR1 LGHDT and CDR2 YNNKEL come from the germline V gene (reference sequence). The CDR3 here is CASSRLAGGADTQYF. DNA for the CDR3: TGTGCCAGCAGCCGCCTAGCGGGAGGGGCGGATACGCAGTATTTT.

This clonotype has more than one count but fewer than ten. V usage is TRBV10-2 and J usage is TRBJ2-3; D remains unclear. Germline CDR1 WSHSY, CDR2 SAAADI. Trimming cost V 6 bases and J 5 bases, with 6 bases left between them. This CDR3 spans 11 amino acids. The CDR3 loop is CASRQRDTQYF. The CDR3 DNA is TGCGCCAGCAGACAGCGAGATACGCAGTATTTT.

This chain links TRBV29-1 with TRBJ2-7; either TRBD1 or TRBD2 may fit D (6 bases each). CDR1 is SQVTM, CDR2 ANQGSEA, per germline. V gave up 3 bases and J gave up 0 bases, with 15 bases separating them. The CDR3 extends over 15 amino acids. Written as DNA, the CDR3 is TGCAGCGTTGACGGGGGCCCAAAGAGCTCCTACGAGCAGTACTTC. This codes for CSVDGGPKSSYEQYF.

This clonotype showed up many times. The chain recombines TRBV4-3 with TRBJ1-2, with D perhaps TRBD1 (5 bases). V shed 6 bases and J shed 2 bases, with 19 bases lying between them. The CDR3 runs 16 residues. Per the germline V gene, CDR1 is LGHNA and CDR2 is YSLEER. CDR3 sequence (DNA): TGCGCCAGCAGTCAGAGCAGTTCTGGGGGAAACTATGGCTACACCTTC. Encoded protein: CASSQSSSGGNYGYTF.

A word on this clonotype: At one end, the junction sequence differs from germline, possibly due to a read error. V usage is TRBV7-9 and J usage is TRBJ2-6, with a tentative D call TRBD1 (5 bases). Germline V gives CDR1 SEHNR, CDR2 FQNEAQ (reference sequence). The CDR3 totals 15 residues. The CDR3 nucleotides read TGTGCCAGCAGCTTAGGCCGCTCTGGGGCCTACGTCCTGACTTTC. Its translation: CASSLGRSGAYVLTF.

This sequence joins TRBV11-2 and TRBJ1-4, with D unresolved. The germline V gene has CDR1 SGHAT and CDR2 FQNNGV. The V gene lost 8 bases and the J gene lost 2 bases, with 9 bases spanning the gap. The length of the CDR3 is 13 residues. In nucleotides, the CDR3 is TGTGCCAGCGGGATGGGGACTAATGAAAAACTGTTTTTT. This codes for CASGMGTNEKLFF.

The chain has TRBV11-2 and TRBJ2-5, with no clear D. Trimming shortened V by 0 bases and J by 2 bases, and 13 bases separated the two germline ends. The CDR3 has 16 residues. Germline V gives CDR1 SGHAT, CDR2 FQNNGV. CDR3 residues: CASSLEIAGTQETQYF. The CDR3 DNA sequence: TGTGCCAGCAGCTTAGAAATAGCCGGCACTCAAGAGACCCAGTACTTC.

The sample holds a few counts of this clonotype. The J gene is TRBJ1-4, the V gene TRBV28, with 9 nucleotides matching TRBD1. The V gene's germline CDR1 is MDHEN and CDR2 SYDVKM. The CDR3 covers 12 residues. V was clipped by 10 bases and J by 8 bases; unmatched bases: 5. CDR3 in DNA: TGTGCCACCCACAGGGGGCCCGAAAAACTGTTTTTT. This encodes CATHRGPEKLFF.

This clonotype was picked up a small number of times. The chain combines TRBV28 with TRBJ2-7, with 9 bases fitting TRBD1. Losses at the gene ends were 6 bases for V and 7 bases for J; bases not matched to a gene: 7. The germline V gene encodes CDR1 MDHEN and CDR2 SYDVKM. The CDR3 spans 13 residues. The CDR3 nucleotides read TGTGCCAGCAGATTTCGGGACAGGGATGAGCAGTACTTC. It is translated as CASRFRDRDEQYF.

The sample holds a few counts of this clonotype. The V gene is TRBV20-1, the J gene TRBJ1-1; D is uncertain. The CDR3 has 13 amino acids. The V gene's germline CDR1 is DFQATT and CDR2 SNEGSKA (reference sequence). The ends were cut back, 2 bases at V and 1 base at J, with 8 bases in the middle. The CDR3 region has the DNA TGCAGTGCTAGAACGGACCAGAACACTGAAGCTTTCTTT. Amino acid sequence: CSARTDQNTEAFF.